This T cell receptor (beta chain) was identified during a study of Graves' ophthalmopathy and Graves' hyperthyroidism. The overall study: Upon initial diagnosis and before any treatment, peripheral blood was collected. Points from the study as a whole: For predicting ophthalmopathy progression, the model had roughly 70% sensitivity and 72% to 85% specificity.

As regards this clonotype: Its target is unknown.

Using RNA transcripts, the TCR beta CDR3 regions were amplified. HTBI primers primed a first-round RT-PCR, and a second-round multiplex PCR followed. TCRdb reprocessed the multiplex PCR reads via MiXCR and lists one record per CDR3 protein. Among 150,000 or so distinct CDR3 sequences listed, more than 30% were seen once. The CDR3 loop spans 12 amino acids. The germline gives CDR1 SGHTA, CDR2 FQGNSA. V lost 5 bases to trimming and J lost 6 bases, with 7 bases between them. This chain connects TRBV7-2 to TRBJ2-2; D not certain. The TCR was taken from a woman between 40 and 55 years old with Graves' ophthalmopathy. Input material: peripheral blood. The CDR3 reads CASSPQAGELFF. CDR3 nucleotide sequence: TGTGCCAGCAGCCCTCAGGCCGGGGAGCTGTTTTTT.